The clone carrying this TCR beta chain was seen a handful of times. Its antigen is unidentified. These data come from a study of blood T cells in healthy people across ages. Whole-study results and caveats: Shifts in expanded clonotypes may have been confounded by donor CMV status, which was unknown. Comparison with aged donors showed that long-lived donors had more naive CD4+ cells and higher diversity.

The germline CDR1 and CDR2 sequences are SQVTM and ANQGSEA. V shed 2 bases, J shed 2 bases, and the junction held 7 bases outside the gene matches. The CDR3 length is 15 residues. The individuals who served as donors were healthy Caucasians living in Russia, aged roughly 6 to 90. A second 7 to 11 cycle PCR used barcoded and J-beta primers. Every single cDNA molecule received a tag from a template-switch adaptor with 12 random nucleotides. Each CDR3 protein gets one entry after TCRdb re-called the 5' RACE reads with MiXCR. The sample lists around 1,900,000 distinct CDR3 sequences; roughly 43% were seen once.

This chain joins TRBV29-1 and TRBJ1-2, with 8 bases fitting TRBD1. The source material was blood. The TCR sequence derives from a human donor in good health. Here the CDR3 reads CSVEWWDRRNYGYTF. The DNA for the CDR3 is TGCAGCGTTGAATGGTGGGACAGGAGAAACTATGGCTACACCTTC.